The rows below give T cell receptor beta chains drawn from one sample of a study of T cell changes during pregnancy in multiple sclerosis. Measured with immunoSEQ multiplex PCR; TCRdb has only the in-frame clones, and not every one. The sample yields roughly 100,000 clones, 90% to 95% seen once. The specimen comprised peripheral blood, sampled after pregnancy. The origin of the receptors is a female donor with multiple sclerosis, enrolled in a pregnancy study. Both conserved end residues are part of each CDR3.

j_call,cdr3_length,v_call,cdr3_aa
TRBJ2-6,19,TRBV4-2,CASSQALRGRGTGANVLTF
TRBJ1-1,12,TRBV29-1,CSVEDPNTEAFF
TRBJ2-3,18,TRBV5-1,CASRPPQPDRGTRDTQYF
TRBJ2-7,15,TRBV27,CASSFADRGWYEQYF
TRBJ2-2,17,TRBV7-7,CASSLGRGGPGSAELFF
TRBJ1-5,12,TRBV30,CAWSPPGQPQHF
TRBJ2-1,12,TRBV15,CATSGSYNEQFF
TRBJ1-5,15,TRBV19,CASSIMAGVNQPQHF
TRBJ1-3,15,TRBV5-1,CASSLAGGSGNTIYF
TRBJ1-2,14,TRBV4-1,CASSQAGTSYGYTF
TRBJ2-3,14,TRBV9,CASDPSGDRDTQYF
TRBJ1-1,15,TRBV5-6,CASSWMTGALTEAFF
TRBJ1-1,15,TRBV19,CASTIVGSLTNEAFF
TRBJ1-2,17,TRBV19,CASSIDIGRGGNRGYTF
TRBJ2-3,14,TRBV15,CATSRDRATDTQYF
TRBJ1-1,15,TRBV6-5,CASSYSGRALYEAFF
TRBJ2-7,14,TRBV5-1,CASSFATESYEQYF
TRBJ2-5,13,TRBV13,CASSAGGKETQYF
TRBJ2-1,15,TRBV5-1,CASSWTGGSYNEQFF
TRBJ2-1,14,TRBV6-1,CASSELLASDEQFF
TRBJ1-2,15,TRBV10-3,CAISESQGSNYGYTF